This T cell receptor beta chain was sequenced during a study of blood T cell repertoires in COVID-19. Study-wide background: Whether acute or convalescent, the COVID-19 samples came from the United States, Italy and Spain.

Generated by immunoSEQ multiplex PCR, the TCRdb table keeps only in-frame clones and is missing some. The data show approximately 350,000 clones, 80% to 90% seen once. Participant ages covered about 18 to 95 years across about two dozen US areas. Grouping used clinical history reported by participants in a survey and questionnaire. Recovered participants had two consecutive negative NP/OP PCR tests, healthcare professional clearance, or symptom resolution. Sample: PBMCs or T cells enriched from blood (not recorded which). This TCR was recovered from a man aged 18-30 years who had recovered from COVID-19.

The DNA for the CDR3 is TGTGCCACCAGCAGCCGGACAGGGGAAAGCGAACCTCTTCATGGCTACACCTTC. Its protein product is CATSSRTGESEPLHGYTF. The chain uses TRBV15 and TRBJ1-2, with TRBD1 identical over 9 bases. CDR1 is LNHNV, CDR2 YYDKDF, per germline (reference sequence). The CDR3 contains 18 residues. The V gene end was trimmed by 3 bases and the J gene end by 6 bases; junction bases not matched to a gene: 17.